Each of the 14 T cell receptor beta chains below was sequenced from the same sample in a study of cytomegalovirus exposure and HLA in healthy donors. Researchers ran the PCR with 60 Vbeta and 13 Jbeta primers. Here immunoSEQ multiplex PCR was the method, and the copy in TCRdb shows in-frame clones only, minus some. The sample holds some 98,000 clones, roughly 77% seen once. The specimen was PBMCs. Receptors were obtained from a human donor in good health.

The V call is TRBV5-8, the J call TRBJ1-2; 7 nucleotides match TRBD1. The CDR3 length is 13 residues. The germline gives CDR1 SGHTS, CDR2 YDEGEE. After removal of 3 bases from V and 4 bases from J, the junction contained 3 bases not matched to a gene. The CDR3 sequence is CASSSGTAYGYTF. For the CDR3, the DNA is TGTGCCAGCAGCTCCGGGACAGCCTATGGCTACACCTTC.

The chain combines TRBV2 with TRBJ2-7; possible D gene TRBD1, 6 bases. The CDR3 has 11 amino acids. Germline assignment: CDR1 SNHLY and CDR2 FYNNEI. Trimming removed 8 bases from V and 5 bases from J, with 10 bases in between. The DNA for the CDR3 is TGTGCCAGCGGGGGCGCTAACGAGCAGTACTTC. It is translated as CASGGANEQYF.

This rearrangement joins TRBV7-9 to TRBJ1-5, with a weak D call TRBD1 (5 bases). V was pared by 5 bases and J by 1 base, with 15 bases between. The CDR3 consists of 16 residues. Looked up from germline, CDR1 is SEHNR and CDR2 is FQNEAQ (reference sequence). This CDR3 reads CASSLGQGGSNQPQHF. Here the CDR3 DNA reads TGTGCCAGCAGCCTGGGGCAGGGAGGGAGCAATCAGCCCCAGCATTTT.

CDR3 bases: TGTGCCAGCAGCAAACAGGGTACTAACTATGGCTACACCTTC. Amino acids: CASSKQGTNYGYTF. The chain recombines TRBV9 with TRBJ1-2; D is perhaps TRBD1 (6 bases). The V end lost 4 bases, the J end lost 0 bases, and 10 bases lay between the germline ends. The CDR3 spans 14 residues. Germline V CDR1 and CDR2: SGDLS, YYNGEE.

This clone was found once. CDR3 bases: TGTGCCAGCACCGATCGACAGGGGGCTTGGGACTATGGCTACACCTTC. Translated, it gives CASTDRQGAWDYGYTF. V and J are TRBV6-6 and TRBJ1-2; 10 bases map to TRBD1. Germline trimming cut 7 bases from V and 3 bases from J; bases unmatched to any gene: 11. CDR1 and CDR2 from the germline V gene are MNHNY and SVGAGI (reference sequence). This CDR3 contains 16 residues.

V gene TRBV11-2 combines with J gene TRBJ2-5, with D maybe TRBD1 (7 bases). With 1 base removed from V and 5 bases from J, the gap between germline ends came to 14 bases. This CDR3 is 15 amino acids long. CDR1 is SGHAT, CDR2 FQNNGV, per germline. Written as DNA, the CDR3 is TGTGCCAGCAGCTTAGGATCAGGGGGGCTCGAGACCCAGTACTTC. Amino acid sequence: CASSLGSGGLETQYF. The full variable domain, in which reference TRBV11-2 and TRBJ2-5 provide the parts outside the CDR3, is EAGVAQSPRYKIIEKRQSVAFWCNPISGHATLYWYQQILGQGPKLLIQFQNNGVVDDSQLPKDRFSAERLKGVDSTLKIQPAKLEDSAVYLCASSLGSGGLETQYFGPGTRLLVL.

This clone was observed once. The chain is built from TRBV21-1 and TRBJ2-5; TRBD1, the D gene given by the table, was not confirmed from the DNA. TRBV21-1 is a pseudogene. This CDR3 is built from 20 residues. The CDR3 DNA follows: TGTGCCAGCAGCAACTGGAAAGGACAGGGCGCTGGTCCCTTCCAAGAGACCCAGTACTTC. This gives the protein CASSNWKGQGAGPFQETQYF.

The chain joins TRBV23-1 to TRBJ2-1; 10 bases are shared with TRBD1. TRBV23-1 is filed as an ORF, its function uncertain. The CDR3 totals 15 residues. With 4 bases clipped from V and 7 bases from J, the junction kept 7 bases outside the gene matches. CDR3 nucleotides: TGCGCCAGCAGTCCCCCGGGACAGGGGAATAATGAGCAGTTCTTC. This encodes CASSPPGQGNNEQFF.

The chain has TRBV5-8 and TRBJ2-1; 11 bases fit TRBD2. The germline gives CDR1 SGHTS, CDR2 YDEGEE. The J segment lost 2 bases and the V segment lost 4 bases, leaving 11 bases of the junction unmatched. The CDR3 loop spans 18 amino acids. The CDR3 spells CASSPRGLAGGPYNEQFF. The CDR3 DNA is TGTGCCAGCAGCCCCAGAGGGCTAGCGGGGGGCCCCTACAATGAGCAGTTCTTC.

The J gene is TRBJ2-3, the V gene TRBV5-1; a weak D match, TRBD1 (5 bases). Germline V lookup: CDR1 SGHRS, CDR2 YFSETQ. The CDR3 extends over 13 amino acids. V gave up 0 bases and J gave up 4 bases, with 6 bases separating them. DNA for the CDR3: TGCGCCAGCAGCTTGGAAGGGGCAGATACGCAGTATTTT. Encoded protein: CASSLEGADTQYF.

This clone turned up a few times. The rearrangement uses TRBV6-6 and TRBJ2-3; D possibly corresponds to TRBD2 (6 bases). V was shortened by 2 bases and J by 4 bases, with 13 bases between the two germline ends. CDR1 is MNHNY, CDR2 SVGAGI, per germline (reference sequence). This CDR3 comprises 15 residues. The CDR3 spells CASSYGLGGADTQYF. The CDR3 nucleotides are TGTGCCAGCAGTTACGGTTTAGGAGGGGCAGATACGCAGTATTTT.

J is TRBJ2-6 and V is TRBV21-1; the table assigns TRBD1, which was not confirmed against the DNA. TRBV21-1 is assigned pseudogene status. CDR3 length: 20 residues. CDR3 DNA sequence: TGTGCCAGCACCGGGTTATCGGACAGGGGAGGGCCAAGTGGGGCCAACGTCCTGACTTTC. Encoded protein: CASTGLSDRGGPSGANVLTF.

This clone was counted between two and nine times. This chain uses TRBV6-1 with TRBJ2-1; 7 nucleotides match TRBD1. CDR3 length: 14 amino acids. V was pared by 4 bases and J by 5 bases, with 5 bases of the junction left unmatched. Germline-derived CDR1 and CDR2 are MNHNS and SASEGT. This CDR3 reads CASSARQGNNEQFF. The CDR3 coding sequence is TGTGCCAGCAGTGCCCGACAGGGAAACAATGAGCAGTTCTTC.

This clone appeared a few times. The junction differs from germline at one of its ends, possibly a read error. The rearrangement uses TRBV7-9 and TRBJ2-2; D is possibly TRBD2 (6 bases). CDR1 SEHNR and CDR2 FQNEAQ come from the germline V gene (reference sequence). The CDR3 has 10 amino acids. The CDR3 protein is CASAGGKLFF. CDR3 sequence (DNA): TGTGCCAGTGCAGGCGGGAAGCTGTTTTTT.